This T cell receptor (beta chain) originates from a study of tumor-infiltrating lymphocytes in primary liver carcinoma. TCR beta cDNA was prepared out of around 460 ng total RNA by means of a constant-region primer. Libraries covering TCR beta were generated through three nested multiplex PCR rounds (using a slightly modified ARM-PCR). Two initial PCR rounds of around 10 cycles each paired TRBV1-TRBV30 forward primers with a C-beta reverse primer. Each CDR3 protein gets one entry after TCRdb re-called the multiplex PCR reads with MiXCR. The sample yields about 320,000 distinct CDR3 sequences, more than 55% seen once. Broader study findings: Pairs of tumor regions overlapped more than tumor-adjacent and tumor-blood pairs did. Bulk unsorted material prevented CD4+ and CD8+ repertoire comparison.

In addition to blood RNA drawn from unsorted whole blood, germline DNA was extracted. In the case of this clonotype: Its antigen remains unknown.

The CDR3 has 15 residues. V lost 4 bases to trimming and J lost 1 base, with 12 bases between them. Germline CDR1 reads SGHAT; CDR2 reads FQNNGV. The chain employs TRBV11-2 and TRBJ2-3; D is uncertain. Sample: peripheral blood. The TCR originated in a man aged 40-50 years with primary liver carcinoma and hepatitis B virus infection. CDR3 sequence (DNA): TGTGCCAGCAGCTCCATAGCTCATGGCACAGATACGCAGTATTTT. The encoded protein is CASSSIAHGTDTQYF.